A single sample gave rise to the 9 T cell receptor beta chains below, sequenced in a study of blood T cell repertoires in COVID-19. Data came from immunoSEQ multiplex PCR; TCRdb stores just in-frame clones and leaves some out. The data contain about 480,000 clones, around 89% of them singletons. The specimen was PBMCs or T cells enriched from blood (not recorded which). The receptors here all came from a woman in her thirties or forties who had recovered from COVID-19.

This chain uses TRBV29-1 with TRBJ2-4; D uncertain. The CDR3 extends over 15 amino acids. V lost 7 bases and J lost 1, with 17 bases in between. The germline V gene has CDR1 SQVTM and CDR2 ANQGSEA. CDR3 sequence: CSAAGVRVAKNIQYF. The DNA of the CDR3 is TGCAGCGCCGCCGGCGTCCGGGTGGCCAAAAACATTCAGTACTTC.

The chain joins TRBV5-6 to TRBJ1-2; perhaps TRBD1 as D (5 bases). The CDR3 has 15 amino acids. CDR1 is SGHDT and CDR2 is YYEEEE in the germline V gene. Trimming left V 5 bases short and J 3 bases short, with 17 bases between. CDR3 loop: CASSLPMTDDYGYTF. The CDR3 DNA is TGTGCCAGCAGTTTACCTATGACAGACGACTATGGCTACACCTTC.

The chain couples TRBV15 to TRBJ1-5; weak D call: TRBD1 (5 bases). The CDR3 totals 16 residues. In germline, CDR1 is LNHNV, CDR2 YYDKDF (reference sequence). Trimming took off 2 bases at V and 2 bases at J, with 13 bases between the two ends. In DNA, the CDR3 is TGTGCCACCAGCAGATTGAAACAGGCTGGCAATCAGCCCCAGCATTTT. It yields the protein CATSRLKQAGNQPQHF.

The chain has TRBV2 and TRBJ2-7; perhaps TRBD1 as D (6 bases). V was shortened by 3 bases and J by 6 bases, with 6 bases between the two germline ends. Per the germline V gene, CDR1 is SNHLY and CDR2 is FYNNEI. The CDR3 is 11 residues long. CDR3 sequence: CASSETGEQYF. The CDR3 bases are TGTGCCAGCAGTGAGACAGGCGAGCAGTACTTC.

This clone was recorded only once. The chain links TRBV15 to TRBJ1-1; D not resolved. V lost 0 bases, J lost 5 bases, and 16 bases lay in between. Germline V gives CDR1 LNHNV, CDR2 YYDKDF (reference sequence). The CDR3 has 16 amino acids. As DNA, the CDR3 is TGTGCCACCAGCAGAGATCTGTTGCGGGTGGGAACTGAAGCTTTCTTT. Protein product: CATSRDLLRVGTEAFF.

The chain employs TRBV7-2 and TRBJ2-4; TRBD1 matches 7 bases. The CDR3 extends over 12 amino acids. CDR1 and CDR2 from the germline V gene are SGHTA and FQGNSA. Trimming at V came to 3 bases and at J to 8 bases, leaving 1 base not matched to a gene. The DNA of the CDR3 is TGTGCCAGCAGCTTTGGACAGGACATTCAGTACTTC. Encoded protein: CASSFGQDIQYF.

This clone has only a few counts. This chain uses TRBV15 with TRBJ2-2; 7 nucleotides agree with TRBD2. The CDR3 contains 16 residues. Trimming removed 1 base from V and 4 bases from J; junction bases left unmatched: 6. Germline V gene lookup returns CDR1 LNHNV and CDR2 YYDKDF (reference sequence). Here the CDR3 reads CATSRARSSGTGELFF. CDR3 nucleotides: TGTGCCACCAGCAGAGCAAGGTCTAGCGGCACCGGGGAGCTGTTTTTT.

CDR3 nucleotides: TGCGCCAGCAGCTTGTTTGTCGGTCTAGCGGGAGTGTCCCCGCTGTACAATGAGCAGTTCTTC. Translating gives CASSLFVGLAGVSPLYNEQFF. The chain combines TRBV5-1 with TRBJ2-1; 10 bases are a match to TRBD2. Germline values: CDR1 SGHRS, CDR2 YFSETQ. The J segment lost 4 bases and the V segment lost 1 base, leaving 20 bases of the junction unmatched. There are 21 residues in the CDR3.

V and J are TRBV27 and TRBJ2-7, with TRBD1 identical over 10 bases. The length of the CDR3 is 15 residues. CDR1 and CDR2 from the germline V gene are MNHEY and SMNVEV (reference sequence). J gave up 2 bases and V 5 bases, and 6 bases lay outside the gene matches. CDR3 DNA: TGTGCCAGCAGTGATTCGGGACAGGGGACCTACGAGCAGTACTTC. Protein: CASSDSGQGTYEQYF.